What follows are 25 T cell receptor beta chains derived from one specimen sequenced in a study of cytomegalovirus exposure and HLA in healthy donors. The PCR used 60 Vbeta and 13 Jbeta primers. Using immunoSEQ multiplex PCR, the repertoire was profiled, and TCRdb retains in-frame clones only, with some absent. The sample shows around 200,000 clones, 65% to 80% of them seen only once. The specimen was PBMCs. The receptors originated from a middle-aged man in good health and CMV-seronegative.

This clone was seen only a few times. This chain links TRBV6-5 with TRBJ1-1, with 8 positions matching TRBD1. Germline V CDR1 and CDR2: MNHEY, SVGAGI. This CDR3 is built from 15 residues. The V gene end was trimmed by 6 bases and the J gene end by 0 bases; junction bases not matched to a gene: 6. The CDR3 spells CASRDDRGLNTEAFF. In nucleotides, the CDR3 is TGTGCCAGCAGAGACGACAGGGGCCTGAACACTGAAGCTTTCTTT.

The chain links TRBV5-8 to TRBJ1-5, with D tentatively TRBD1 (5 bases). The CDR3 is 15 amino acids. Germline V gene lookup returns CDR1 SGHTS and CDR2 YDEGEE. With 2 bases removed from V and 3 bases from J, the gap between germline ends came to 12 bases. The CDR3 is CASSFQGGNNQPQHF. In DNA form, the CDR3 reads TGTGCCAGCAGCTTTCAGGGTGGAAACAATCAGCCCCAGCATTTT. Full variable domain (remainder filled in from reference TRBV5-8 and TRBJ1-5): EAGVTQSPTHLIKTRGQQATLRCSPISGHTSVYWYQQALGLGLQFLLWYDEGEERNRGNFPPRFSGRQFPNYSSELNVNALELEDSALYLCASSFQGGNNQPQHFGDGTRLSIL.

The chain carries TRBV19 and TRBJ2-2; no reliable D call. The CDR3 runs 12 residues. V gave up 5 bases and J gave up 7 bases, with 8 bases separating them. Per germline, CDR1 LNHDA and CDR2 SQIVND (reference sequence). The CDR3 DNA reads TGTGCCAGTAGTGAGATTATCGGGGAGCTGTTTTTT. Translating gives CASSEIIGELFF.

The rearrangement uses TRBV6-6 and TRBJ2-5; D is possibly TRBD2 (6 bases). The end of the DNA is better explained by TRBJ2-7, so the J call may be wrong. The germline gives CDR1 MNHNY, CDR2 SVGAGI (reference sequence). The CDR3 contains 14 residues. The CDR3 is CASSYGAEGVEQYF. The CDR3 bases are TGTGCCAGCAGCTATGGGGCGGAGGGCGTCGAGCAGTACTTC.

The genes are TRBV5-1 and TRBJ1-1; 7 positions agree with TRBD1. Trimming cost V 3 bases and J 4 bases; bases outside gene matches: 9. This CDR3 is built from 15 residues. Germline V gene data show CDR1 as SGHRS and CDR2 as YFSETQ. The DNA for the CDR3 is TGCGCCAGCAGCTCGATAACAGGGGAAGGCACTGAAGCTTTCTTT. This sequence encodes CASSSITGEGTEAFF.

V usage is TRBV19 and J usage is TRBJ1-4; 8 bases are shared with TRBD1. Germline CDR1 reads LNHDA; CDR2 reads SQIVND (reference sequence). This CDR3 comprises 14 residues. Germline trimming cut 6 bases from V and 5 bases from J; bases unmatched to any gene: 5. CDR3 DNA sequence: TGTGCCAGTAGACCGACAGGGGCGAATGAAAAACTGTTTTTT. It is translated as CASRPTGANEKLFF.

In its sample, this clone was seen a few times. The V gene is TRBV27, the J gene TRBJ2-7; D not resolved. The CDR3 has 14 residues. V was pared by 0 bases and J by 7 bases, with 13 bases between. CDR1 is MNHEY, CDR2 SMNVEV, per germline (reference sequence). CDR3 DNA sequence: TGTGCCAGCAGTTTATCTCGGCCGCCAGGTGAGCAGTACTTC. Translated: CASSLSRPPGEQYF.

This clone has only a few counts. This chain uses TRBV28 with TRBJ1-1, with D perhaps TRBD1 (6 bases). Trimming pared 6 bases from V and 8 bases from J, leaving 16 bases between. Germline V CDR1 and CDR2: MDHEN, SYDVKM. There are 13 residues in the CDR3. The CDR3 loop reads CASSTLQGTEAFF. CDR3 nucleotide sequence: TGTGCCAGCAGCACTCTCCAGGGGACCGAAGCTTTCTTT.

V usage is TRBV28 and J usage is TRBJ2-7; 11 bases are shared with TRBD1. V lost 4 bases to trimming and J lost 2 bases; unmatched junction nucleotides: 1. Germline CDR1 and CDR2: MDHEN and SYDVKM. The CDR3 contains 14 residues. The DNA of the CDR3 is TGTGCCAGCAGTTGGGGACAGGGGGCCTACGAGCAGTACTTC. This codes for CASSWGQGAYEQYF.

In its sample, this clone was seen a few times. The rearrangement joins TRBV6-5 to TRBJ1-5; D remains unclear. In germline, CDR1 is MNHEY, CDR2 SVGAGI. The germline V and J ends were trimmed by 6 bases and 1 base, with 10 bases remaining between them. This CDR3 is built from 14 residues. CDR3 in amino acids: CASSRDYSNQPQHF. Here the CDR3 DNA reads TGTGCCAGCAGCCGGGATTACAGCAATCAGCCCCAGCATTTT.

The chain couples TRBV9 to TRBJ2-1, with D possibly being TRBD2 (5 bases). Trimming shortened V by 6 bases and J by 2 bases, and 15 bases separated the two germline ends. The germline V gene has CDR1 SGDLS and CDR2 YYNGEE. The CDR3 spans 15 residues. CDR3: CASTSSGSTYNEQFF. DNA of the CDR3: TGTGCCAGCACCTCCAGTGGGAGCACCTACAATGAGCAGTTCTTC. The full variable domain, its missing parts supplied by reference TRBV9 and TRBJ2-1, is DSGVTQTPKHLITATGQRVTLRCSPRSGDLSVYWYQQSLDQGLQFLIQYYNGEERAKGNILERFSAQQFPDLHSELNLSSLELGDSALYFCASTSSGSTYNEQFFGPGTRLTVL.

The chain links TRBV18 to TRBJ1-1; D uncertain. Germline loops: CDR1 KGHSH, CDR2 LQKENI. The CDR3 spans 15 residues. Deletions cut 2 bases from V and 6 bases from J, with 16 bases between. The CDR3 DNA follows: TGTGCCAGCTCACCAGCCTACGGGGATCGGGCTGAAGCTTTCTTT. It specifies CASSPAYGDRAEAFF. Full variable domain (remainder filled in from reference TRBV18 and TRBJ1-1): NAGVMQNPRHLVRRRGQEARLRCSPMKGHSHVYWYRQLPEEGLKFMVYLQKENIIDESGMPKERFSAEFPKEGPSILRIQQVVRGDSAAYFCASSPAYGDRAEAFFGQGTRLTVV.

The chain is built from TRBV6-5 and TRBJ2-7; D remains unclear. CDR1 MNHEY and CDR2 SVGAGI come from the germline V gene. Between the trimmed V and J ends, which lost 0 bases and 0 bases, there was a span of 12 bases. This CDR3 comprises 16 residues. The CDR3 DNA is TGTGCCAGCAGTTACTCGTTATCACCGAGCTCCTACGAGCAGTACTTC. Translating gives CASSYSLSPSSYEQYF.

The chain has TRBV18 and TRBJ1-4; no definite D call. Germline CDR1 reads KGHSH; CDR2 reads LQKENI. The CDR3 has 16 residues. Trimming stripped 2 bases from V and 4 bases from J, with 14 bases between. CDR3 sequence reads: CASSPRNSNDNEKLFF. The CDR3 DNA reads TGTGCCAGCTCACCAAGAAACAGTAATGATAATGAAAAACTGTTTTTT.

The V call is TRBV13, the J call TRBJ2-7, with 7 positions matching TRBD1. V was pared by 5 bases and J by 4 bases, with 20 bases of the junction left unmatched. Germline V gene lookup returns CDR1 PRHDT and CDR2 FYEKMQ (reference sequence). The CDR3 is 18 amino acids. CDR3 sequence: CASSASPGTGDLWYEQYF. The CDR3 region has the DNA TGTGCCAGCAGCGCCTCCCCGGGTACAGGGGACCTCTGGTACGAGCAGTACTTC.

This clone turned up a few times. J is TRBJ1-2 and V is TRBV6-1, with 8 bases lining up with TRBD1. In germline, CDR1 is MNHNS, CDR2 SASEGT. The V segment lost 5 bases and the J segment 11 bases; nucleotides outside the gene matches: 13. This CDR3 contains 14 residues. The CDR3 protein is CASSNTGGTMRYTF. DNA for the CDR3: TGTGCCAGCAGTAATACAGGGGGAACCATGCGATACACCTTC.

The chain employs TRBV5-4 and TRBJ2-5; perhaps TRBD2 as D (5 bases). The last part of the DNA fits TRBJ2-7 better; the J call may be wrong. The germline CDR1 and CDR2 sequences are SGHNT and YYREEE (reference sequence). This CDR3 spans 14 amino acids. CDR3 region: CASSLGLSSYEQYF. Here the CDR3 DNA reads TGTGCCAGCAGCTTGGGACTATCCTCCTACGAGCAGTACTTC.

This sequence joins TRBV19 and TRBJ2-7; 11 positions agree with TRBD1. Germline CDR1 LNHDA, CDR2 SQIVND (reference sequence). Trimming took 4 bases from V and 4 from J; bases not matched to a gene: 6. The CDR3 is made up of 15 amino acids. The CDR3 nucleotides read TGTGCCAGTAGTACAACCGGGACAGGGGGTTACGAGCAGTACTTC. Translated, it gives CASSTTGTGGYEQYF.

The V gene is TRBV29-1, the J gene TRBJ1-1; D ambiguous. CDR3 size: 13 residues. Trimming pared 4 bases from V and 1 base from J, leaving 10 bases between. Germline V CDR1 and CDR2: SQVTM, ANQGSEA. This chain's CDR3 is CSVGPGTNTEAFF. In nucleotides, the CDR3 is TGCAGCGTTGGTCCAGGCACGAACACTGAAGCTTTCTTT. Filled out from reference TRBV29-1 and TRBJ1-1, the complete variable domain reads SAVISQKPSRDICQRGTSLTIQCQVDSQVTMMFWYRQQPGQSLTLIATANQGSEATYESGFVIDKFPISRPNLTFSTLTVSNMSPEDSSIYLCSVGPGTNTEAFFGQGTRLTVV.

This chain links TRBV28 with TRBJ1-1; 9 bases match TRBD1. The CDR3 consists of 13 residues. Germline V gene data show CDR1 as MDHEN and CDR2 as SYDVKM. Unmatched junction bases numbered 7, after V lost 9 bases and J lost 5 bases. The DNA for the CDR3 is TGTGCCAGTCTGGGGACAGGGAGAACTGAAGCTTTCTTT. Translating it yields CASLGTGRTEAFF.

This clone was picked up a small number of times. This rearrangement joins TRBV30 to TRBJ2-5; 7 bases agree with TRBD1. Germline V gene lookup returns CDR1 GTSNPN and CDR2 SVGIG (reference sequence). Losses at the gene ends were 3 bases for V and 4 bases for J; bases not matched to a gene: 8. CDR3 length equals 14 residues. The CDR3 sequence: CAWSDRVLPETQYF. The CDR3 DNA is TGTGCCTGGAGCGACAGGGTGTTACCAGAGACCCAGTACTTC.

This chain joins TRBV6-1 and TRBJ2-5, with 11 bases matching TRBD1. The CDR3 is 17 residues long. V trimming: 4 bases; J trimming: 4 bases; junction bases outside the gene matches: 11. From germline, CDR1 is MNHNS and CDR2 SASEGT. The CDR3 loop is CASSASTGTGGGETQYF. The CDR3 DNA reads TGTGCCAGCAGTGCATCCACCGGGACAGGGGGAGGAGAGACCCAGTACTTC.

Points on this clone: Germline is not matched at one junction end, which may reflect a read error. The chain has TRBV7-9 and TRBJ2-2; 10 bases map to TRBD2. CDR3 length: 17 residues. Germline-derived CDR1 and CDR2 are SEHNR and FQNEAQ (reference sequence). The CDR3 coding sequence is TGTTCCAGCAGCTTAGGTCGGACTAGCGGGAACACCGGGGAGCTGTTTTTT. Amino acids: CSSSLGRTSGNTGELFF.

The chain links TRBV29-1 to TRBJ2-5, with 8 bases fitting TRBD1. The CDR3 runs to 13 residues. Trimming at V came to 3 bases and at J to 5 bases, leaving 5 bases not matched to a gene. Germline V gene sequence: CDR1 SQVTM, CDR2 ANQGSEA. CDR3 coding DNA: TGCAGCGTTGACAGGGGGCGCCGCGAGACCCAGTACTTC. Protein: CSVDRGRRETQYF.

The chain has TRBV6-5 and TRBJ1-5; 7 nucleotides match TRBD1. Germline V gene lookup returns CDR1 MNHEY and CDR2 SVGAGI. The CDR3 consists of 16 residues. V trimming: 4 bases; J trimming: 4 bases; junction bases outside the gene matches: 10. CDR3 nucleotide sequence: TGTGCCAGCAGTTCACTCCGACAGGGTCGAAATCAGCCCCAGCATTTT. Amino acids: CASSSLRQGRNQPQHF.